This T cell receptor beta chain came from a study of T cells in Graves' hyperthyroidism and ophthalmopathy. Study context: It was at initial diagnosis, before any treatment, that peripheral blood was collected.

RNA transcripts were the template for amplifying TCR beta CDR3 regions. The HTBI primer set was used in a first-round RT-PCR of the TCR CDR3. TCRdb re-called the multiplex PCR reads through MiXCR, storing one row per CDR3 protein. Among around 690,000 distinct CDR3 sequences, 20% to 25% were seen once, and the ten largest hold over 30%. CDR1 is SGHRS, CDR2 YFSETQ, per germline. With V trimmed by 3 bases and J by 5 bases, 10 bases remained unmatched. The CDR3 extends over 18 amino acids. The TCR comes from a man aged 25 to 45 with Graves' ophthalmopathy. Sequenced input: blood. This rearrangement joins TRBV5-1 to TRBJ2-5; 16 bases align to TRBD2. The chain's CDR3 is CASSWTGTSGRADETQYF. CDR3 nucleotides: TGCGCCAGCAGCTGGACCGGGACTAGCGGGAGGGCCGACGAGACCCAGTACTTC.